What follows describes a single T cell receptor beta chain. What it binds is not known. This sample was taken from a study of cytomegalovirus exposure and HLA in healthy donors. Both 60 Vbeta primers and 13 Jbeta primers went into the PCR. Clones were sequenced by immunoSEQ multiplex PCR, and TCRdb holds only the in-frame ones, with some missing. The profile shows about 130,000 clones, 80% of them singletons. This CDR3 has 13 residues. Trimming cost V 6 bases and J 7 bases, with 15 bases left between them. CDR1 WNHNN and CDR2 SYGVQD come from the germline V gene (reference sequence). Study conclusions and caveats: The study recorded 150 to 200 TCR beta chains that were cytomegalovirus-associated. Equally common other TCR beta chains were less clonally expanded than HLA-associated ones, a later analysis found.

This TCR derives from a female donor in good health and CMV-seronegative. This chain links TRBV10-1 with TRBJ1-2, with D perhaps TRBD1 (5 bases). The sequencing sample was made of PBMCs. This CDR3 reads CASSGQILGGYTF. Written as DNA, the CDR3 is TGCGCCAGCAGCGGACAAATCCTTGGTGGCTACACCTTC.